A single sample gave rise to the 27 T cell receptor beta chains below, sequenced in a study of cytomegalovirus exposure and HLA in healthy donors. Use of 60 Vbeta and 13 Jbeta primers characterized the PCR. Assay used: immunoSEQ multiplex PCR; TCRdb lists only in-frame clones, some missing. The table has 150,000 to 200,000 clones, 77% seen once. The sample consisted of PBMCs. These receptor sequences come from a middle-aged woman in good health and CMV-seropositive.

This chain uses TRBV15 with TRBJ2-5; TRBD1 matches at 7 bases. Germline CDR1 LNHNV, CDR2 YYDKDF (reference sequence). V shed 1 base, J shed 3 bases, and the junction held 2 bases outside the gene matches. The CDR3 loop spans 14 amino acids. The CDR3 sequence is CATSRARGKETQYF. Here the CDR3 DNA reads TGTGCCACCAGCAGAGCCAGGGGGAAAGAGACCCAGTACTTC.

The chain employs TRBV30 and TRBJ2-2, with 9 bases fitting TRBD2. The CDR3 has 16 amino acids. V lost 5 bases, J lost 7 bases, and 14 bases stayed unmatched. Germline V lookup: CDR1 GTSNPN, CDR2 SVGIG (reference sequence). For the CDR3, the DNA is TGTGCCTGGGTCAGGGGTCTAGCGGGAACGTACGGGGAGCTGTTTTTT. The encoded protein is CAWVRGLAGTYGELFF.

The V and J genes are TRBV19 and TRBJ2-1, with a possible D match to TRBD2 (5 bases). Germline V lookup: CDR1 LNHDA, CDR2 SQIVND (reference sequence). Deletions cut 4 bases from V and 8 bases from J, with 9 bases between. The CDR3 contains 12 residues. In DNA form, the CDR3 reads TGTGCCAGTAGTACCTGGACTGATGAGCAGTTCTTC. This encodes CASSTWTDEQFF.

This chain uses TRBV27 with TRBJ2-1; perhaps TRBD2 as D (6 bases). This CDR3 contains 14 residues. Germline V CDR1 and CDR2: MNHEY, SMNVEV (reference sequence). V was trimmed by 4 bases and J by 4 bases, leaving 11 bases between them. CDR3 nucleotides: TGTGCCAGCAGTTACGGCGGGATATACAATGAGCAGTTCTTC. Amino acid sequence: CASSYGGIYNEQFF.

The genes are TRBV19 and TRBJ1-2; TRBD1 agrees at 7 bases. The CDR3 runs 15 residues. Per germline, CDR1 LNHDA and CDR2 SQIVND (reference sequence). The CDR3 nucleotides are TGTGAAGATCCTGGTCCGGGACAGATCAACTATGGCTACACCTTC. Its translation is CEDPGPGQINYGYTF. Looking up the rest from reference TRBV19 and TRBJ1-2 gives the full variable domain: DGGITQSPKYLFRKEGQNVTLSCEQNLNHDAMYWYRQDPGQGLRLIYYSQIVNDFQKGDIAEGYSVSREKKESFPLTVTSAQKNPTAFYLCEDPGPGQINYGYTFGSGTRLTVV.

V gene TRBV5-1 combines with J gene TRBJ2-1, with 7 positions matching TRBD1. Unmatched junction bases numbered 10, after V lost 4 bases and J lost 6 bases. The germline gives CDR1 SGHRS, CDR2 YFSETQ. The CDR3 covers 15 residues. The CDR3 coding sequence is TGCGCCAGCAGCCCTCAGACAGGGTGGGGCAATGAGCAGTTCTTC. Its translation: CASSPQTGWGNEQFF.

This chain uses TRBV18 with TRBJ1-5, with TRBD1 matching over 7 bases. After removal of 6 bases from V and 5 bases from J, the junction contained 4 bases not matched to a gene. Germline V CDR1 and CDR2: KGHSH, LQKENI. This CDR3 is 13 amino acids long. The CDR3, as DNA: TGTGCCAGCTCCCCGCAGGGGGATCAGCCCCAGCATTTT. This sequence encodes CASSPQGDQPQHF. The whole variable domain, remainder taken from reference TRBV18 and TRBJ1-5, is NAGVMQNPRHLVRRRGQEARLRCSPMKGHSHVYWYRQLPEEGLKFMVYLQKENIIDESGMPKERFSAEFPKEGPSILRIQQVVRGDSAAYFCASSPQGDQPQHFGDGTRLSIL.

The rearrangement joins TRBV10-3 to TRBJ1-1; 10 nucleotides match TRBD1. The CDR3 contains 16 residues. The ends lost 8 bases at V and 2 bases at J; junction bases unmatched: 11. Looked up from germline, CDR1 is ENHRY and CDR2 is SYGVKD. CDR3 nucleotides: TGTGCCATCGGCTCGACAGGGGGCCGAAGTAACACTGAAGCTTTCTTT. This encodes CAIGSTGGRSNTEAFF.

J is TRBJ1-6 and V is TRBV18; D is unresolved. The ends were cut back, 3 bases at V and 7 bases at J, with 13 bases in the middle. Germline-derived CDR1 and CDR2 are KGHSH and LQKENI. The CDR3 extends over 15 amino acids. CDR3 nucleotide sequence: TGTGCCAGCTCACCGCGGGCCCAGCAGAATTCACCCCTCCACTTT. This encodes CASSPRAQQNSPLHF. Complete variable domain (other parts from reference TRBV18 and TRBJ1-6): NAGVMQNPRHLVRRRGQEARLRCSPMKGHSHVYWYRQLPEEGLKFMVYLQKENIIDESGMPKERFSAEFPKEGPSILRIQQVVRGDSAAYFCASSPRAQQNSPLHFGNGTRLTVT.

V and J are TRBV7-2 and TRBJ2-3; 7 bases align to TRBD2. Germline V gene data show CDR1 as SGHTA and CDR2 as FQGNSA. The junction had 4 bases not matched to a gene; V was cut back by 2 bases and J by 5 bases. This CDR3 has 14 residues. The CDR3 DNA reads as TGTGCCAGCAGCTTACGGGGGGAGGGAGATACGCAGTATTTT. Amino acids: CASSLRGEGDTQYF.

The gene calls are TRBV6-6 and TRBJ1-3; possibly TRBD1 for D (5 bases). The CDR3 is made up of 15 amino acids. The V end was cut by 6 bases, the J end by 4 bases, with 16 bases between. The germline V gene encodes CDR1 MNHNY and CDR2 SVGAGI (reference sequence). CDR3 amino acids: CASSPGGGVGNTIYF. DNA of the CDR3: TGTGCCAGCAGCCCGGGGGGGGGAGTCGGAAACACCATATATTTT.

CDR3 region: CASSRTGGGQPQHF. CDR3 nucleotides: TGTGCCAGCAGCCGGACAGGGGGCGGTCAGCCCCAGCATTTT. V usage is TRBV7-6 and J usage is TRBJ1-5; TRBD1 matches at 11 bases. The CDR3 consists of 14 residues. V was clipped by 5 bases and J by 6 bases; unmatched bases: 3. CDR1 is SGHVS, CDR2 FNYEAQ, per germline.

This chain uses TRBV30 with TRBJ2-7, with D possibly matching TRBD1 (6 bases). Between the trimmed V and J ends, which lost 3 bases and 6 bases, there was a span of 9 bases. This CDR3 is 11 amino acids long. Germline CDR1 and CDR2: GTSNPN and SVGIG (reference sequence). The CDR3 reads CAWSDRREQYF. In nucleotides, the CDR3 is TGTGCCTGGAGCGACAGGCGCGAGCAGTACTTC.

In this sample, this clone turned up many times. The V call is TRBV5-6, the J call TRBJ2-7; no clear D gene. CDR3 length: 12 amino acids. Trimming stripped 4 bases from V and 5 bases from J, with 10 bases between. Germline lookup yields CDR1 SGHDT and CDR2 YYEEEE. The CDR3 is CASSTLRNEQYF. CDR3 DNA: TGTGCCAGCAGCACCTTGCGGAACGAGCAGTACTTC. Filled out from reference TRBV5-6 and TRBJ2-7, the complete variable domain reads DAGVTQSPTHLIKTRGQQVTLRCSPKSGHDTVSWYQQALGQGPQFIFQYYEEEERQRGNFPDRFSGHQFPNYSSELNVNALLLGDSALYLCASSTLRNEQYFGPGTRLTVT.

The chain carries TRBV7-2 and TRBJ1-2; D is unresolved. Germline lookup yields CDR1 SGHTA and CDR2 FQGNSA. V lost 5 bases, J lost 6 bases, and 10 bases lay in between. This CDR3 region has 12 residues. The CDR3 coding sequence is TGTGCCAGCAGCCCCCGTGTAAATGGCTACACCTTC. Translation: CASSPRVNGYTF.

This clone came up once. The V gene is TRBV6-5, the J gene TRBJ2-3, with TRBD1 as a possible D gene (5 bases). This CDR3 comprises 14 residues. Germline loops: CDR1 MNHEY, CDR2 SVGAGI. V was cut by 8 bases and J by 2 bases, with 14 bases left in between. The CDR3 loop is CASSLRQSTDTQYF. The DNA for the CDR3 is TGTGCCAGCTCCCTTCGACAGTCCACAGATACGCAGTATTTT.

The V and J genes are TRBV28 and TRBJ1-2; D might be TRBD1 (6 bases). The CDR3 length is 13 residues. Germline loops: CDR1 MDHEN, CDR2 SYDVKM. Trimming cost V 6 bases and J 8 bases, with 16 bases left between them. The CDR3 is CASSSTGLGGYTF. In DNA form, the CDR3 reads TGTGCCAGCAGCTCCACAGGGTTGGGAGGCTACACCTTC.

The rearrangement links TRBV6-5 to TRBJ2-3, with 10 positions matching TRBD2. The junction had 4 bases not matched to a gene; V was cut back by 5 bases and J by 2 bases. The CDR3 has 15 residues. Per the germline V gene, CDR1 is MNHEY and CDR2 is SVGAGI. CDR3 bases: TGTGCCAGCAGTCGGCTAGCGGGGGCCACAGATACGCAGTATTTT. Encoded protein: CASSRLAGATDTQYF.

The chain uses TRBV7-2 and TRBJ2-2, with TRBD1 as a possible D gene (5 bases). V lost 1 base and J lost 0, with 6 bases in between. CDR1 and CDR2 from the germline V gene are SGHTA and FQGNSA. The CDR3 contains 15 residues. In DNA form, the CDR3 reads TGTGCCAGCAGCTTAGACAGGCCGAACACCGGGGAGCTGTTTTTT. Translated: CASSLDRPNTGELFF.

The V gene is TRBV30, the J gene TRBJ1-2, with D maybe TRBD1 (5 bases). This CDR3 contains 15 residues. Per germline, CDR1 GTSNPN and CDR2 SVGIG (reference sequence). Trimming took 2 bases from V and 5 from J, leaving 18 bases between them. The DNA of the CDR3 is TGTGCCTGGAGTACTCCAGGGTCCTGGGGTTATGGCTACACCTTC. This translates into CAWSTPGSWGYGYTF. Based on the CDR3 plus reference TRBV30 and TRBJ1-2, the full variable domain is SQTIHQWPATLVQPVGSPLSLECTVEGTSNPNLYWYRQAAGRGLQLLFYSVGIGQISSEVPQNLSASRPQDRQFILSSKKLLLSDSGFYLCAWSTPGSWGYGYTFGSGTRLTVV.

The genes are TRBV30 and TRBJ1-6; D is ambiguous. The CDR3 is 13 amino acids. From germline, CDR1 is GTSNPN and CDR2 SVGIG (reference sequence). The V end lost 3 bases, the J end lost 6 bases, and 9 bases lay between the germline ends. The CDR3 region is CAWSITSNSPLHF. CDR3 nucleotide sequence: TGTGCCTGGAGCATAACGAGTAATTCACCCCTCCACTTT.

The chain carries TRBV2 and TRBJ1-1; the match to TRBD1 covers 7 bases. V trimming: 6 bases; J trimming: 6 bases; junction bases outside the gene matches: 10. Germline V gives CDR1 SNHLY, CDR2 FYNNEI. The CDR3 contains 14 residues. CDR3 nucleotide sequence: TGTGCCAGCAGCTCCGGACAGGCGGCTCCTGAAGCTTTCTTT. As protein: CASSSGQAAPEAFF.

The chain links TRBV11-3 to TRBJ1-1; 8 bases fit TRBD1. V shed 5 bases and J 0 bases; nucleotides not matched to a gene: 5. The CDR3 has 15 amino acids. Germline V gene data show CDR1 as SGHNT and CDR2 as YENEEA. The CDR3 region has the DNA TGTGCCAGCAGCCAGGGGGCAAACTTGAACACTGAAGCTTTCTTT. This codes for CASSQGANLNTEAFF. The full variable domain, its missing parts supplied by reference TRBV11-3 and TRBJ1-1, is EAGVVQSPRYKIIEKKQPVAFWCNPISGHNTLYWYLQNLGQGPELLIRYENEEAVDDSQLPKDRFSAERLKGVDSTLKIQPAELGDSAVYLCASSQGANLNTEAFFGQGTRLTVV.

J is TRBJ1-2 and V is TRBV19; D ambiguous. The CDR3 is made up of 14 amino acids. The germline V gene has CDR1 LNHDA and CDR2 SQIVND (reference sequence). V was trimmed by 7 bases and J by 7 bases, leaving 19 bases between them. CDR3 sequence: CASTPLGSGSGYTF. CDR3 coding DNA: TGTGCCAGTACCCCGTTGGGCTCAGGTTCTGGCTACACCTTC.

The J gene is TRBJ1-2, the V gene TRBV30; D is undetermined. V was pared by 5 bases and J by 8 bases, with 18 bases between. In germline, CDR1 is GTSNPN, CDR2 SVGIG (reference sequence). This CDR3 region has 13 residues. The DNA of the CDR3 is TGTGCCTGGGCCCCGGACTTATTAATCGGCTACACCTTC. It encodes CAWAPDLLIGYTF.

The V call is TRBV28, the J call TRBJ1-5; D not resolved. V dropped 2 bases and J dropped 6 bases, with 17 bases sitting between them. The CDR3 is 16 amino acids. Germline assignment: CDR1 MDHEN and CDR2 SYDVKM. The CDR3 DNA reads TGTGCCAGCAGTTTAGGTGGAGGGAGGAGTCGTCAGCCCCAGCATTTT. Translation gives CASSLGGGRSRQPQHF.

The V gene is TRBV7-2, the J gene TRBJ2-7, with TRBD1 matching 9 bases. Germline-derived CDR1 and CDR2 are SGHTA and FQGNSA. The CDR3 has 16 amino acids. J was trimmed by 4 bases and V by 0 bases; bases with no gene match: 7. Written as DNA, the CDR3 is TGTGCCAGCAGCTTAGCATCCGGGACAGGGTCGTACGAGCAGTACTTC. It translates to CASSLASGTGSYEQYF.